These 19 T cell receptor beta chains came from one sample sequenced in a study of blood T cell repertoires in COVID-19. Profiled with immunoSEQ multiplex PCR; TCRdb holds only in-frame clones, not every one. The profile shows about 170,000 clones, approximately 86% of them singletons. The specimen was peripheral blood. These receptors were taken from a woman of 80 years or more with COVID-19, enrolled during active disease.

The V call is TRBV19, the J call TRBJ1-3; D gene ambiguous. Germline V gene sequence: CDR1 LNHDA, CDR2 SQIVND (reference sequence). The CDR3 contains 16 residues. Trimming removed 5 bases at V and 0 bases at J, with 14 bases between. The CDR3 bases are TGTGCCAGTAGTCCTCGGACTCTGACCTCTGGAAACACCATATATTTT. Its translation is CASSPRTLTSGNTIYF.

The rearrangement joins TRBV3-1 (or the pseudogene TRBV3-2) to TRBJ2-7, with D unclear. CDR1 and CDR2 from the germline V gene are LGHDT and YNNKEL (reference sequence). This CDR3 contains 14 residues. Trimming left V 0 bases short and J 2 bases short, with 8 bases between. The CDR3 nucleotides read TGTGCCAGCAGCCAAGATCGAGGTCCCTACGAGCAGTACTTC. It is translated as CASSQDRGPYEQYF.

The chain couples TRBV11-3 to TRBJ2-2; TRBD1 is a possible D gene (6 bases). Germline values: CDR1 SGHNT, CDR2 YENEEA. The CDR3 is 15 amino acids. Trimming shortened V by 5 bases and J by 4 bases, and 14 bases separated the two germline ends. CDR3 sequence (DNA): TGTGCCAGCAGCCCACACAGGGATACCACCGGGGAGCTGTTTTTT. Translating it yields CASSPHRDTTGELFF.

The CDR3: CASSPEGGNEKLFF. The CDR3 DNA sequence: TGTGCCAGCTCACCAGAAGGGGGCAATGAAAAACTGTTTTTT. The chain combines TRBV18 with TRBJ1-4; TRBD1 aligns across 7 bases. The CDR3 extends over 14 amino acids. The germline CDR1 and CDR2 sequences are KGHSH and LQKENI. J was trimmed by 5 bases and V by 2 bases; bases with no gene match: 2.

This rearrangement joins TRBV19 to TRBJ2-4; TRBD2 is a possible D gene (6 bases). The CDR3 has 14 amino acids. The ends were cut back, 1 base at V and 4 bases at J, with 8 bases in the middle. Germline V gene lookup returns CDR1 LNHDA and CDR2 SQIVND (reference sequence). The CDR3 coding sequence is TGTGCCAGTAGTATAGGGGACTTGAAAAACATTCAGTACTTC. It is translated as CASSIGDLKNIQYF.

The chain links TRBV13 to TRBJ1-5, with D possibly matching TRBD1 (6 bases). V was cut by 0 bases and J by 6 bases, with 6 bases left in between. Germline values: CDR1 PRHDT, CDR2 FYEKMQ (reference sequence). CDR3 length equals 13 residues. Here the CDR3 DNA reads TGTGCCAGCAGCTTAGGAGGGGGTCAGCCCCAGCATTTT. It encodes CASSLGGGQPQHF.

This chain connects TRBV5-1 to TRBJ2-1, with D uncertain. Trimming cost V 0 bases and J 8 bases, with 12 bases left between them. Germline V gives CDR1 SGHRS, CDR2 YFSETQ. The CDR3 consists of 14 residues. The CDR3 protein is CASSLGSAVDEQFF. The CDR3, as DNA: TGCGCCAGCAGCTTGGGCTCGGCGGTCGATGAGCAGTTCTTC. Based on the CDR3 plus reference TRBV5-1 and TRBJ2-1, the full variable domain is KAGVTQTPRYLIKTRGQQVTLSCSPISGHRSVSWYQQTPGQGLQFLFEYFSETQRNKGNFPGRFSGRQFSNSRSEMNVSTLELGDSALYLCASSLGSAVDEQFFGPGTRLTVL.

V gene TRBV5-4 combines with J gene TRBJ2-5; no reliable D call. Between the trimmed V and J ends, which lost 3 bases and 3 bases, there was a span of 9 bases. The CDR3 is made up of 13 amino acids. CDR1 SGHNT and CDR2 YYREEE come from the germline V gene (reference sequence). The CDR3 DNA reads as TGTGCCAGCAGCTCTATGGTTAAAGAGACCCAGTACTTC. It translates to CASSSMVKETQYF.

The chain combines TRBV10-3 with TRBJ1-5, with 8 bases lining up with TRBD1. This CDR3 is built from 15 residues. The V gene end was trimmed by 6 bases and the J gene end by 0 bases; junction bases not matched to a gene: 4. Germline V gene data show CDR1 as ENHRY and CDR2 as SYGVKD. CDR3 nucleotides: TGTGCCATCAGCGCGGACAGGGATAGCAATCAGCCCCAGCATTTT. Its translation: CAISADRDSNQPQHF.

CDR3 DNA: TGCGCCAGCAGCCAAGTGCAGGGTTGGGGCGAGCAGTACTTC. Translating gives CASSQVQGWGEQYF. The rearrangement links TRBV4-1 to TRBJ2-7, with D tentatively TRBD1 (5 bases). The CDR3 consists of 14 residues. Germline-derived CDR1 and CDR2 are MGHRA and YSYEKL. V lost 1 base and J lost 6, with 13 bases in between.

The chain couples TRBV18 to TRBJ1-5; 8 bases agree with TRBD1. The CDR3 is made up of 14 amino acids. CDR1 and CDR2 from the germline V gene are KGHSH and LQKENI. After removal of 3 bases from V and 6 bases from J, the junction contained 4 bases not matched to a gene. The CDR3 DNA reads TGTGCCAGCTCACCCGACAGGGGCGGTCAGCCCCAGCATTTT. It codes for CASSPDRGGQPQHF.

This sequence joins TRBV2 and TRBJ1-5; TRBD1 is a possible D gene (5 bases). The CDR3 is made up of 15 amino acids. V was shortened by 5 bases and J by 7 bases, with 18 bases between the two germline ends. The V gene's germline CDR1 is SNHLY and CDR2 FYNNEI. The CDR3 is CASSSGRGFRQPQHF. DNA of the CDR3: TGTGCCAGCAGTTCAGGGCGGGGTTTTCGACAGCCCCAGCATTTT.

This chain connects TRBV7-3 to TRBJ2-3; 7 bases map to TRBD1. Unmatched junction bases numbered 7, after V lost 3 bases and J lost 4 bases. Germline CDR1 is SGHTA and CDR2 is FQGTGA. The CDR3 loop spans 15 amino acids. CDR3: CASSLTGSWADTQYF. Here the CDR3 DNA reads TGTGCCAGCAGCTTGACAGGGAGTTGGGCAGATACGCAGTATTTT.

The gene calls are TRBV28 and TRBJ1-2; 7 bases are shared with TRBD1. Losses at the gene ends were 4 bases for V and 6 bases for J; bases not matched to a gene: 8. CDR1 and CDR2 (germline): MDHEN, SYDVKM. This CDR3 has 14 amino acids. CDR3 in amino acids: CASSSQGRGDGYTF. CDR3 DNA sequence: TGTGCCAGCAGTTCACAGGGGAGAGGGGATGGCTACACCTTC.

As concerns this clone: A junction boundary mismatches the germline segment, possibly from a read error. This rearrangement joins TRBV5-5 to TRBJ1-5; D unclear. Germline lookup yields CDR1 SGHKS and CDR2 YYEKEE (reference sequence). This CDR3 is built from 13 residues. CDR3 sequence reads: CASSASTGTGFRF. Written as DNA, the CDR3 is TGTGCCAGCAGCGCATCGACGGGCACGGGGTTTCGTTTT. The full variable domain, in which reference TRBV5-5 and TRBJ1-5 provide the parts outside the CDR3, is DAGVTQSPTHLIKTRGQQVTLRCSPISGHKSVSWYQQVLGQGPQFIFQYYEKEERGRGNFPDRFSARQFPNYSSELNVNALLLGDSALYLCASSASTGTGFRFGDGTRLSIL.

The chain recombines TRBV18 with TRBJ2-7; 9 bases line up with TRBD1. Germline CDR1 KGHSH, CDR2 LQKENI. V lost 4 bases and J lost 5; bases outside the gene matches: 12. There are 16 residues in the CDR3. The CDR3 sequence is CASSLQTGTGYHEQYF. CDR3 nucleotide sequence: TGTGCCAGCTCACTGCAGACCGGGACAGGGTACCACGAGCAGTACTTC.

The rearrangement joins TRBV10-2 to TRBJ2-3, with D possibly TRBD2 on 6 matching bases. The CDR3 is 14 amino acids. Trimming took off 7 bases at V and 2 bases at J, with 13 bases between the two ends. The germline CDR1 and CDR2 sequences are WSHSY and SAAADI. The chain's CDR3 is CASIGGRSTDTQYF. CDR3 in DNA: TGCGCCAGCATTGGGGGGAGGTCCACAGATACGCAGTATTTT.

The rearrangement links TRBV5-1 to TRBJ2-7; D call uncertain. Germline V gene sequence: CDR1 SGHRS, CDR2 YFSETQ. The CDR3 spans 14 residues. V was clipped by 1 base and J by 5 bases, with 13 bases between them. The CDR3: CASSLNRGVNEQYF. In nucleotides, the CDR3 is TGCGCCAGCAGCTTGAATCGCGGCGTGAACGAGCAGTACTTC.

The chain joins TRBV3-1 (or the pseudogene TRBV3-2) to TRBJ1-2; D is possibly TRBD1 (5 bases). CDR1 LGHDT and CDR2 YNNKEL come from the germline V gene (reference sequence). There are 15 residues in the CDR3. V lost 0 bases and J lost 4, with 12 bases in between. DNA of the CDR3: TGTGCCAGCAGCCAAGACTCAGGGAAGGGCTATGGCTACACCTTC. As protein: CASSQDSGKGYGYTF.